This is a list of T cell receptor beta chains from one sample in a study of T-cell reconstitution after alpha-beta-depleted transplantation in children. TCRdb reanalysed the PCR reads using MiXCR and keeps one entry per CDR3 protein. The sample records a few hundred thousand distinct CDR3 sequences, about a sixth being singletons. The specimen was PBMCs from the stem cell graft donor, collected from the stem cell graft. All receptors derive from a human donor who donated a stem cell graft to a child with acute lymphoblastic leukemia. Both conserved end residues are trimmed from each CDR3.

v_call	j_call	cdr3_aa
TRBV28	TRBJ2-7	ASSLQGYHEQY
TRBV29-1	TRBJ2-5	SVVEGRETQY
TRBV5-1	TRBJ1-1	ASSPFGQGGTEAF
TRBV20-1	TRBJ2-3	SARGQGAKGPTDTQY
TRBV5-1	TRBJ2-3	ASSRWTLPDTQY
TRBV7-8	TRBJ2-1	ASSLAGYSGANEQF
TRBV11-2	TRBJ2-5	ASSPGTSGSKAQETQY
TRBV12-3/TRBV12-4	TRBJ2-7	ASSFGIGAFEQY
TRBV7-9	TRBJ2-5	ASSLGVSGSLETQY
TRBV20-1	TRBJ2-7	SARVVSEQY